Listed below are T cell receptor beta chains from one sample, sequenced in a study of T cells in Graves' hyperthyroidism and ophthalmopathy. From the multiplex PCR reads, TCRdb called clonotypes with MiXCR, one entry per CDR3 protein. Of roughly 580,000 distinct CDR3 sequences in the sample, about 43% were seen once. Sample: peripheral blood or thyroid tissue (not recorded which). All receptors derive from a young woman with Graves' hyperthyroidism. Each CDR3 is given with its conserved first and last residue. A D gene is named only where the DNA matches it firmly. A row's size may be missing; if present it is once, few, many or a size class.

J: TRBJ2-7; V: TRBV20-1; D: .; length: 14; size: .; DNA: TGCAGTGCTAGAGATCGCGGACTAACTAACGAGCAGTACTTC; CDR3: CSARDRGLTNEQYF
J: TRBJ1-2; V: TRBV7-8; D: .; length: 13; size: once; DNA: TGTGCCAGCCCGGGGATCGACGGCTATGGCTACACCTTC; CDR3: CASPGIDGYGYTF
J: TRBJ2-5; V: TRBV29-1; D: .; length: 13; size: many; DNA: TGCAGCGTTGATCGTTGGGGGAAAGAGACCCAGTACTTC; CDR3: CSVDRWGKETQYF
J: TRBJ1-5; V: TRBV29-1; D: .; length: 16; size: .; DNA: TGCAGCGTTGAAGATCGGACGGGCAGGGGCAATCAGCCCCAGCATTTT; CDR3: CSVEDRTGRGNQPQHF
J: TRBJ2-7; V: TRBV7-2; D: .; length: 12; size: many; DNA: TGTGCCAGCAGCCTCTCCGGGACCGAGCAGTACTTC; CDR3: CASSLSGTEQYF
J: TRBJ2-2; V: TRBV10-3; D: TRBD1; length: 11; size: many; DNA: TGTGCCTCACAGGGGCGCCGGGAGCTGTTTTTT; CDR3: CASQGRRELFF
J: TRBJ2-2; V: TRBV20-1; D: TRBD2; length: 15; size: .; DNA: TGCAGTGCTAGACACAGCGGGAGCCACACCGGGGAGCTGTTTTTT; CDR3: CSARHSGSHTGELFF
J: TRBJ2-7; V: TRBV7-3; D: .; length: 12; size: .; DNA: TGTGCCAGCAGTTCCCCGCAAGGCGAGCAGTACTTC; CDR3: CASSSPQGEQYF
J: TRBJ1-2; V: TRBV24-1; D: TRBD1; length: 16; size: .; DNA: TGTGCCACCCCTCCTAGGACAGGGGGCCTGAAGCGCGGCTACACCTTC; CDR3: CATPPRTGGLKRGYTF
J: TRBJ1-5; V: TRBV7-8; D: .; length: 17; size: .; DNA: TGTGCCAGCAGTTTAGATCTGCTGGATTTGGGCAATCAGCCCCAGCATTTT; CDR3: CASSLDLLDLGNQPQHF
J: TRBJ2-7; V: TRBV2; D: .; length: 12; size: many; DNA: TGTGCCAGCAATTGGGGGTCCCACGAGCAGTACTTC; CDR3: CASNWGSHEQYF
J: TRBJ2-5; V: TRBV7-3; D: .; length: 14; size: .; DNA: TGTGCCAGCAGCCCCTTAGAGGGGCAAGAGACCCAGTACTTC; CDR3: CASSPLEGQETQYF
J: TRBJ1-1; V: TRBV5-1; D: .; length: 16; size: .; DNA: TGCGCCAGCAGCTTCCTACAGGGTATAACATTAACTGAAGCTTTCTTT; CDR3: CASSFLQGITLTEAFF
J: TRBJ1-2; V: TRBV29-1; D: .; length: 12; size: many; DNA: TGCAGCGCCTATGAGATAGCCCTGGGCTACACCTTC; CDR3: CSAYEIALGYTF
J: TRBJ1-5; V: TRBV19; D: TRBD1; length: 18; size: .; DNA: TGTGCCAGTAGTACCAGGGACAGGGATAGGGGAGCAAATCAGCCCCAGCATTTT; CDR3: CASSTRDRDRGANQPQHF
J: TRBJ2-5; V: TRBV6-6; D: .; length: 14; size: many; DNA: TGTGCCAGCAGTTACTCTTTACAGGGAGAGACCCAGTACTTC; CDR3: CASSYSLQGETQYF
J: TRBJ1-1; V: TRBV13; D: .; length: 15; size: .; DNA: TGTGCCAGCAGCTTGGCCGGGGAGGGGAACACTGAAGCTTTCTTT; CDR3: CASSLAGEGNTEAFF
J: TRBJ2-7; V: TRBV19; D: .; length: 13; size: .; DNA: TGTGCCAGTAGTATGGGCAGGGGCTACGAGCAGTACTTC; CDR3: CASSMGRGYEQYF
J: TRBJ2-5; V: TRBV14; D: .; length: 14; size: many; DNA: TGTGCCAGCAGCCAAGACAGGGAGGTAGAGACCCAGTACTTC; CDR3: CASSQDREVETQYF
J: TRBJ1-2; V: TRBV5-1; D: .; length: 14; size: .; DNA: TGCGCCAACAGCTCGGGACCGTCCTACTATGGCTACACCTTC; CDR3: CANSSGPSYYGYTF
J: TRBJ1-6; V: TRBV25-1; D: TRBD1; length: 13; size: once; DNA: TGTGCCAGCTGCGGGGGACAGTATTCACCCCTCCACTTT; CDR3: CASCGGQYSPLHF
J: TRBJ2-7; V: TRBV20-1; D: .; length: 14; size: .; DNA: TGCAGTGCTAGACCGGACCGTAACTCCTACGAGCAGTACTTC; CDR3: CSARPDRNSYEQYF
J: TRBJ2-7; V: TRBV12-5; D: .; length: 13; size: .; DNA: TGTGCCAGCAGCTCCGGACAGTTCTACGAGCAGTACTTC; CDR3: CASSSGQFYEQYF
J: TRBJ2-5; V: TRBV20-1; D: .; length: 14; size: few; DNA: TGCAGTGCTAGAGCGATACAGGGGGGGGAGACCCAGTACTTC; CDR3: CSARAIQGGETQYF
J: TRBJ1-1; V: TRBV10-1; D: .; length: 14; size: many; DNA: TGCGCCAGCAGTGATCAGGTCGCGAACACTGAAGCTTTCTTT; CDR3: CASSDQVANTEAFF
J: TRBJ1-1; V: TRBV7-8; D: TRBD1; length: 17; size: .; DNA: TGTGCCAGCAGCTTAGACGCACGACAGGGCTCAAACACTGAAGCTTTCTTT; CDR3: CASSLDARQGSNTEAFF
J: TRBJ1-6; V: TRBV10-3; D: .; length: 14; size: once; DNA: TGTGCCATCAGGAAGAGCCAGCGGAATTCACCCCTCCACTTT; CDR3: CAIRKSQRNSPLHF
J: TRBJ1-1; V: TRBV19; D: TRBD1; length: 13; size: few; DNA: TGTGCCAGTAGACCCCGGGACAGGGGTGAAGCTTTCTTT; CDR3: CASRPRDRGEAFF
J: TRBJ1-5; V: TRBV6-5; D: .; length: 14; size: .; DNA: TGTGCCAGCAGTTACTCGTATCGCAATCAGCCCCAGCATTTT; CDR3: CASSYSYRNQPQHF
J: TRBJ2-7; V: TRBV20-1; D: .; length: 14; size: .; DNA: TGCAGTGCTAGAGGACAGGTTAACCTTGACGAGCAGTACTTC; CDR3: CSARGQVNLDEQYF
J: TRBJ1-1; V: TRBV29-1; D: .; length: 13; size: .; DNA: TGCAGCGTGCCCCGAGAGGGATACACTGAAGCTTTCTTT; CDR3: CSVPREGYTEAFF
J: TRBJ1-4; V: TRBV24-1; D: .; length: 15; size: .; DNA: TGTGCCACTCTGGTGGCAACAGGGACTCGAGAAAAACTGTTTTTT; CDR3: CATLVATGTREKLFF
J: TRBJ2-7; V: TRBV10-2; D: .; length: 14; size: .; DNA: TGTGCCAGCTCACCACCGGCAGGGATCAGCGAGCAGTACTTC; CDR3: CASSPPAGISEQYF
J: TRBJ1-1; V: TRBV7-9; D: TRBD1; length: 14; size: few; DNA: TGTGCCAGCAGCCCAAGACAGGGTGCCGCTGAAGCTTTCTTT; CDR3: CASSPRQGAAEAFF
J: TRBJ1-1; V: TRBV6-5; D: TRBD1; length: 14; size: .; DNA: TGTGCCAGCAGTGAGCTGGACAGGGCCACTGAAGCTTTCTTT; CDR3: CASSELDRATEAFF
J: TRBJ1-2; V: TRBV11-1; D: TRBD1; length: 14; size: few; DNA: TGTGCCAGCAGGGACAGGGGGCCTTACTATGGCTACACCTTC; CDR3: CASRDRGPYYGYTF
J: TRBJ1-1; V: TRBV24-1; D: .; length: 12; size: many; DNA: TGTGCCACCAGTGATGACGGGACTGAAGCTTTCTTT; CDR3: CATSDDGTEAFF
J: TRBJ2-7; V: TRBV2; D: .; length: 12; size: .; DNA: TGTGCGACCCTCCGAGGTTCCTACGAGCAGTACTTC; CDR3: CATLRGSYEQYF
J: TRBJ1-1; V: TRBV29-1; D: .; length: 16; size: .; DNA: TGCAGCAGTGATAGTGGACAGCGACTCATGAACACTGAAGCTTTCTTT; CDR3: CSSDSGQRLMNTEAFF
J: TRBJ2-6; V: TRBV2; D: .; length: 12; size: once; DNA: TGTGCCAGCAGTGAGGGGGGGACAGGTCGTGACTTC; CDR3: CASSEGGTGRDF
J: TRBJ2-7; V: TRBV7-9; D: .; length: 15; size: .; DNA: TGCGCCAGCAGCCAAGATATCGGCGGGTCCTACGAGCAGTACTTC; CDR3: CASSQDIGGSYEQYF
J: TRBJ1-1; V: TRBV12-3/TRBV12-4; D: .; length: 14; size: few; DNA: TGTGCCAGCAGTAGGCCCAGGATCTACACTGAAGCTTTCTTT; CDR3: CASSRPRIYTEAFF
J: TRBJ2-5; V: TRBV29-1; D: .; length: 15; size: .; DNA: TGCAGCGTTGAGATGGCGAAGAACACCGGGGAGACCCAGTACTTC; CDR3: CSVEMAKNTGETQYF
J: TRBJ1-1; V: TRBV19; D: .; length: 13; size: .; DNA: TGTGCCAGTAGTATGGTTCGGAACACTGAAGCTTTCTTT; CDR3: CASSMVRNTEAFF
J: TRBJ2-7; V: TRBV29-1; D: TRBD1; length: 14; size: .; DNA: TGCAGCGGTGTTACAGACAGGGCATTCTACGAGCAGTACTTC; CDR3: CSGVTDRAFYEQYF
J: TRBJ2-7; V: TRBV20-1; D: TRBD1; length: 14; size: many; DNA: TGCAGTGCAGGGGGGACAGGGTTCGCCTACGAGCAGTACTTC; CDR3: CSAGGTGFAYEQYF